These 20 T cell receptor beta chains were all obtained from the same sample, sequenced in a study of T cell responses to AZD1222 COVID-19 vaccine. Sequencing used immunoSEQ multiplex PCR; TCRdb keeps in-frame clones, though not all of them. The repertoire holds some 190,000 clones, approximately 89% seen once, with 1.5% to 2% in the top ten. Material: peripheral blood, obtained 28 days after the second AZD1222 dose. These receptors were collected from an adult who received the AZD1222 COVID-19 vaccine.

As concerns this clone: The germline gene is not matched at one end of the junction; a read error may be the cause. V gene TRBV7-7 combines with J gene TRBJ2-7; perhaps TRBD1 as D (5 bases). There are 13 residues in the CDR3. CDR1 SSHAT and CDR2 FNYEAQ come from the germline V gene (reference sequence). CDR3: CASSLAGSYEQYF. In DNA, the CDR3 is TGTGCTAGCAGCTTAGCAGGGTCCTACGAGCAGTACTTC.

The V and J genes are TRBV7-2 and TRBJ1-4; no clear D gene. Germline V gene data show CDR1 as SGHTA and CDR2 as FQGNSA. V was trimmed by 1 base and J by 5 bases, leaving 8 bases between them. The CDR3 has 14 residues. The CDR3 nucleotides are TGTGCCAGCAGCTTAGGATGGCACAATGAAAAACTGTTTTTT. Its protein product is CASSLGWHNEKLFF.

The chain's CDR3 is CASSSRSPYGEAFF. In nucleotides, the CDR3 is TGTGCCAGCAGCTCCAGATCCCCGTATGGTGAAGCTTTCTTT. The V and J genes are TRBV6-5 and TRBJ1-1; D gene uncertain. This CDR3 region has 14 residues. Germline values: CDR1 MNHEY, CDR2 SVGAGI. Trimming removed 6 bases at V and 7 bases at J, with 18 bases between.

V and J are TRBV19 and TRBJ2-7, with 10 bases fitting TRBD2. The V gene end was trimmed by 9 bases and the J gene end by 0 bases; junction bases not matched to a gene: 2. The CDR3 contains 13 residues. Per germline, CDR1 LNHDA and CDR2 SQIVND (reference sequence). Written as DNA, the CDR3 is TGTGCCAGCAGGACTAGCGGCTCCTACGAGCAGTACTTC. This codes for CASRTSGSYEQYF.

The DNA of the CDR3 is TGTGCCAGTAGTATCAAGGTAGGAACCGAGCAGTACTTC. Its protein product is CASSIKVGTEQYF. The rearrangement joins TRBV19 to TRBJ2-7; D unresolved. Germline CDR1 is LNHDA and CDR2 is SQIVND (reference sequence). The ends were cut back, 3 bases at V and 6 bases at J, with 12 bases in the middle. The CDR3 has 13 residues.

V and J are TRBV5-1 and TRBJ2-3; tentative D call: TRBD1 (5 bases). Per the germline V gene, CDR1 is SGHRS and CDR2 is YFSETQ. This CDR3 has 13 residues. V was cut by 4 bases and J by 2 bases, with 8 bases left in between. The CDR3 loop is CASSQGDTDTQYF. The DNA for the CDR3 is TGCGCCAGCAGCCAAGGGGACACAGATACGCAGTATTTT. The full variable domain, in which reference TRBV5-1 and TRBJ2-3 provide the parts outside the CDR3, is KAGVTQTPRYLIKTRGQQVTLSCSPISGHRSVSWYQQTPGQGLQFLFEYFSETQRNKGNFPGRFSGRQFSNSRSEMNVSTLELGDSALYLCASSQGDTDTQYFGPGTRLTVL.

This chain connects TRBV5-5 to TRBJ2-2; the match to TRBD1 covers 7 bases. The CDR3 totals 15 residues. Germline-derived CDR1 and CDR2 are SGHKS and YYEKEE (reference sequence). V lost 0 bases, J lost 1 base, and 0 bases stayed unmatched. The CDR3 loop is CASSLGTGNTGELFF. The DNA for the CDR3 is TGTGCCAGCAGCTTGGGGACAGGGAACACCGGGGAGCTGTTTTTT.

This chain joins TRBV19 and TRBJ1-5; D might be TRBD1 (5 bases). CDR1 is LNHDA and CDR2 is SQIVND in the germline V gene (reference sequence). This CDR3 has 16 amino acids. Trimming stripped 1 base from V and 0 bases from J, with 10 bases between. CDR3 nucleotides: TGTGCCAGTAGTATAGGGGGGGTAACTAGCAATCAGCCCCAGCATTTT. This translates into CASSIGGVTSNQPQHF.

The gene calls are TRBV19 and TRBJ1-4, with a possible D match to TRBD1 (5 bases). The V and J ends lost 6 bases and 8 bases respectively, with 13 bases between them. CDR1 and CDR2 (germline): LNHDA, SQIVND (reference sequence). The CDR3 consists of 13 residues. CDR3 residues: CASRLQGGEKLFF. The CDR3 bases are TGTGCCAGTAGACTTCAGGGAGGAGAAAAACTGTTTTTT.

V and J are TRBV18 and TRBJ2-3; 10 bases are shared with TRBD1. The CDR3 consists of 15 residues. J was trimmed by 1 base and V by 5 bases; bases with no gene match: 3. Germline V gene lookup returns CDR1 KGHSH and CDR2 LQKENI. The CDR3 sequence: CASSFGQGGTDTQYF. As DNA, the CDR3 is TGTGCCAGCTCATTCGGACAGGGGGGCACAGATACGCAGTATTTT.

In regard to this clone: This same CDR3 is encoded by further DNA sequences in the sample. V is TRBV9 and J is TRBJ1-3; D remains unclear. The CDR3 is 14 residues long. CDR1 SGDLS and CDR2 YYNGEE come from the germline V gene. V lost 0 bases and J lost 2, with 6 bases in between. CDR3 in amino acids: CASSVAGAGNTIYF. CDR3 nucleotides: TGTGCCAGCAGCGTAGCCGGGGCTGGAAACACCATATATTTT.

This chain joins TRBV10-3 and TRBJ2-3, with unresolved D. The CDR3 spans 15 residues. Germline CDR1 is ENHRY and CDR2 is SYGVKD. The V end was cut by 0 bases, the J end by 0 bases, with 7 bases between. The chain's CDR3 is CAISESQRSTDTQYF. The CDR3 coding sequence is TGTGCCATCAGTGAGTCACAGCGAAGCACAGATACGCAGTATTTT.

The V gene is TRBV2, the J gene TRBJ1-6; D is ambiguous. This CDR3 is 16 amino acids long. Germline V gives CDR1 SNHLY, CDR2 FYNNEI. V shed 0 bases and J shed 1 base, with 7 bases lying between them. The CDR3 loop reads CASSEALRSYNSPLHF. The CDR3 nucleotides read TGTGCCAGCAGTGAAGCGCTTAGGTCCTATAATTCACCCCTCCACTTT. Based on the CDR3 plus reference TRBV2 and TRBJ1-6, the full variable domain is EPEVTQTPSHQVTQMGQEVILRCVPISNHLYFYWYRQILGQKVEFLVSFYNNEISEKSEIFDDQFSVERPDGSNFTLKIRSTKLEDSAMYFCASSEALRSYNSPLHFGNGTRLTVT.

This rearrangement joins TRBV11-2 to TRBJ2-7; unclear D gene. From germline, CDR1 is SGHAT and CDR2 FQNNGV. Deletions cut 2 bases from V and 2 bases from J, with 10 bases between. This CDR3 region has 14 residues. The CDR3 here is CASSLSQPAYEQYF. CDR3 in DNA: TGTGCCAGCAGCTTATCACAACCCGCCTACGAGCAGTACTTC.

This clone appeared once. CDR3 nucleotide sequence: TGTGCCAGCAGTTCTCCTAGCGGGAACTCCTACGAGCAGTACTTC. This encodes CASSSPSGNSYEQYF. The gene calls are TRBV6-5 and TRBJ2-7; 9 bases map to TRBD2. V was clipped by 4 bases and J by 0 bases; unmatched bases: 4. This CDR3 comprises 15 residues. In germline, CDR1 is MNHEY, CDR2 SVGAGI.

This clone was observed a single time. V usage is TRBV5-5 and J usage is TRBJ1-2; 9 bases align to TRBD1. The CDR3 is 14 residues long. Trimming at V came to 1 base and at J to 4 bases, leaving 2 bases not matched to a gene. From germline, CDR1 is SGHKS and CDR2 YYEKEE (reference sequence). In nucleotides, the CDR3 is TGTGCCAGCAGCTTGACAGGGGGCTTCTATGGCTACACCTTC. Residues: CASSLTGGFYGYTF.

This chain uses TRBV7-9 with TRBJ1-4; possibly TRBD1 for D (5 bases). The germline V and J ends were trimmed by 5 bases and 7 bases, with 17 bases remaining between them. In germline, CDR1 is SEHNR, CDR2 FQNEAQ (reference sequence). This CDR3 is 15 amino acids long. The chain's CDR3 is CASSPPGLFGEKLFF. CDR3 coding DNA: TGTGCCAGCAGCCCGCCAGGGTTGTTTGGTGAAAAACTGTTTTTT.

This chain joins TRBV10-2 and TRBJ2-7; 8 bases line up with TRBD2. Germline CDR1 reads WSHSY; CDR2 reads SAAADI. The CDR3 length is 16 residues. Losses at the gene ends were 3 bases for V and 4 bases for J; bases not matched to a gene: 11. CDR3 protein: CASSDPGGGTSYEQYF. CDR3 nucleotides: TGCGCCAGCAGTGACCCGGGGGGGGGCACTAGTTACGAGCAGTACTTC.

The V call is TRBV19, the J call TRBJ2-1; a weak D match, TRBD1 (6 bases). CDR1 and CDR2 (germline): LNHDA, SQIVND (reference sequence). V shed 5 bases and J shed 0 bases, with 11 bases lying between them. This CDR3 region has 15 residues. The CDR3 DNA is TGTGCCAGTAGTCCCAGGGGCGACTCCTACAATGAGCAGTTCTTC. Its translation is CASSPRGDSYNEQFF.

The chain combines TRBV7-6 with TRBJ2-5; D is possibly TRBD1 or TRBD2 (5 bases each). Trimming left V 2 bases short and J 0 bases short, with 10 bases between. The germline gives CDR1 SGHVS, CDR2 FNYEAQ. This CDR3 is 15 amino acids long. This CDR3 is CASSLQGPYQETQYF. In DNA, the CDR3 is TGTGCCAGCAGCTTACAGGGACCGTACCAAGAGACCCAGTACTTC.